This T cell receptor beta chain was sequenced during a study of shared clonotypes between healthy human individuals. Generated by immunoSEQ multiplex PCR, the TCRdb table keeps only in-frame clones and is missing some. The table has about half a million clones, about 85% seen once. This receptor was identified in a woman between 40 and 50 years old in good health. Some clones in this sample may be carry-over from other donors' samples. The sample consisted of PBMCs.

CDR3 nucleotide sequence: TGTGCCAGCACAACTAGTTTCCAAGAGACCCAGTACTTC. Amino acid sequence: CASTTSFQETQYF. V gene TRBV11-2 combines with J gene TRBJ2-5, with D perhaps TRBD2 (5 bases). With 7 bases removed from V and 1 base from J, the gap between germline ends came to 10 bases. Germline loops: CDR1 SGHAT, CDR2 FQNNGV. The CDR3 has 13 residues. Together with reference TRBV11-2 and TRBJ2-5, the CDR3 gives the full variable domain: EAGVAQSPRYKIIEKRQSVAFWCNPISGHATLYWYQQILGQGPKLLIQFQNNGVVDDSQLPKDRFSAERLKGVDSTLKIQPAKLEDSAVYLCASTTSFQETQYFGPGTRLLVL.